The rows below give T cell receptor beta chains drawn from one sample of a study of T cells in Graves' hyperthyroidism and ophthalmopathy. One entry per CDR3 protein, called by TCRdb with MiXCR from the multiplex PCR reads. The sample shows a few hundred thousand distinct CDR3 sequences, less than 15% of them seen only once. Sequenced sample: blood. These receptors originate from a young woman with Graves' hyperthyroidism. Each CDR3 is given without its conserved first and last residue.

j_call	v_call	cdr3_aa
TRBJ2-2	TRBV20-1	SAARGAETGELF
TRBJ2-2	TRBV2	ASSWTTEGYEVTGELF
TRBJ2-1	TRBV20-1	SARQLGYNEQF
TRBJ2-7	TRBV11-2	ASTRNELASYEQY
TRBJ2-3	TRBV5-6	ATGSGNADTQY
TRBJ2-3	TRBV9	ASSVVRTDTQY
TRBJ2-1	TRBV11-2	ASSAGTSGGAGNEQF
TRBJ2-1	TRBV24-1	ATSAVDNNEQF
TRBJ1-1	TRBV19	ASMGGGAGNTEAF
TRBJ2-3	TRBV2	ASSANSGGALADTQY
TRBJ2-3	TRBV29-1	SGVRTGSSTDTQY
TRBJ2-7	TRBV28	ASSLSGSSSYEQY
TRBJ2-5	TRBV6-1	ASSEFGQGNVETQY
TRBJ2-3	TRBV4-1	ASSQRASGGKDTQY
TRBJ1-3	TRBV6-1	ASSQGQLGNTIY
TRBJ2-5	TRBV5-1	ASSRTGTEQETQY
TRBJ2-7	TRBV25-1	ASSKGTNGRGEQY
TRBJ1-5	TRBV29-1	SVGQGGHQPQH
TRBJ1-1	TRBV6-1	ASSEAFGTASEAF
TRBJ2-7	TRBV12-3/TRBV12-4	ASSSHVRKTSYEQY
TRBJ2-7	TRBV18	ASSQDSGRYYEQY
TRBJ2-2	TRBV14	ASSPNLAGGNTGELF
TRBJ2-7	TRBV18	ASSAGTDVEQY
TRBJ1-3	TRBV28	ASRAGTAGNTIY
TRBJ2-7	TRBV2	ASSEGTGGPYEQY
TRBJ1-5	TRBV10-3	AISHEAGQPQH
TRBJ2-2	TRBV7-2	ASSLAGWSGGTGELF
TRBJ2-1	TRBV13	ASSSRRLAGENEQF
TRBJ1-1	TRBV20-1	SAWTGWNTEAF
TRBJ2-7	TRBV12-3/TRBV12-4	ASTFARSSYEQY
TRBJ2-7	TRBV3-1	ASSRDTRSSYEQY
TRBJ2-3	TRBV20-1	SASAGVPDTQY
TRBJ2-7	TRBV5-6	ASSLVGLPYEQY
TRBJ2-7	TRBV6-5	ASSYSPGTGEQQY
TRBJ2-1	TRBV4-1	ASSQVGLRGTDRNEQF
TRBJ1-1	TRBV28	ASRGGSTRLEAF
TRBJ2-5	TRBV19	ASSYGPAGEGETQY
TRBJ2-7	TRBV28	ASTVGGEGYEQY
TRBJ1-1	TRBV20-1	SARRQANTEAF
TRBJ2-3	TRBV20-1	SARQSGSGTDTQY
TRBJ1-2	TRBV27	ASSLGTANYGYT
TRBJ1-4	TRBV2	ASSDVTFGTNEKLF
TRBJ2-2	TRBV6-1	ASVTRGGTGGTGELF
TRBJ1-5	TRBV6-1	ASSFGRGIQPQH
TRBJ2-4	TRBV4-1	ASSQPYRGLAKNIQY
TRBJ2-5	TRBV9	ASSVGTLQETQY
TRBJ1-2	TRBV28	ASSPGNPYGYT